The clone carrying this T cell receptor (beta chain) was recorded a few times. Its antigen remains unidentified. The sample belongs to a study of shared clonotypes between healthy human individuals. Study-wide results and caveats: Generation of non-shared clonotypes was less probable than generation of clonotypes shared by all four donors.

Germline V gives CDR1 SEHNR, CDR2 FQNEAQ (reference sequence). V was cut by 5 bases and J by 4 bases, with 27 bases left in between. This CDR3 has 19 residues. The table came from immunoSEQ multiplex PCR; TCRdb's copy has only in-frame clones and leaves some out. The sample includes 2 million to 3 million clones, roughly 93% seen only once; the top ten take roughly 0.39%. V usage is TRBV7-9 and J usage is TRBJ2-1; D is possibly TRBD2 (6 bases). The sequenced material came from naive CD4+ T cells from PBMCs. Subset of the sample: CD45RA+ positively selected. The source is a man aged 18 to 35 in good health. Some clones in this sample may be carry-over from other donors' samples. The CDR3 DNA sequence: TGTGCCAGCAGCCAGAACTCTAGACCACTAGCAGCTTTGTACAATGAGCAGTTCTTC. Protein product: CASSQNSRPLAALYNEQFF.